This T cell receptor beta chain was sequenced in a study of T cell responses to AZD1222 COVID-19 vaccine. Background on the study: The analysis combined second doses at about 4 or about 12 weeks. General observations from the study: White British people made up most donors, females outnumbered males, and clonal diversity was possibly underestimated. It was only after the peak T cell response that any repertoires were sampled.

TCRdb's copy holds only in-frame clones and misses some; the assay was immunoSEQ multiplex PCR. The data hold more than 150,000 clones, with approximately 94% observed a single time. CDR1 and CDR2 (germline): SGHRS, YFSETQ. V was cut by 0 bases and J by 4 bases, with 8 bases left in between. CDR3 size: 14 residues. This clone was observed a single time. Its target is unknown. The receptor was derived from an adult in good health. The source material was peripheral blood, sampled on day 0 of AZD1222 vaccination. J is TRBJ1-3 and V is TRBV5-1; no definite D call. The CDR3 sequence: CASSLDGSGNTIYF. The DNA of the CDR3 is TGCGCCAGCAGCTTGGATGGATCCGGAAACACCATATATTTT. Using reference TRBV5-1 and TRBJ1-3 for the parts outside the CDR3, the full variable domain is KAGVTQTPRYLIKTRGQQVTLSCSPISGHRSVSWYQQTPGQGLQFLFEYFSETQRNKGNFPGRFSGRQFSNSRSEMNVSTLELGDSALYLCASSLDGSGNTIYFGEGSWLTVV.